Each of the 13 T cell receptor beta chains below was sequenced from the same sample in a study of T cells after yellow fever vaccination. TCRdb independently ran MiXCR on the 5' RACE reads; one entry per CDR3 protein. Found here are about 300,000 distinct CDR3 sequences, roughly 9% of them singletons; the top ten hold approximately 3.5%. The sequenced sample was CD4+ T cells sorted from PBMCs, obtained 5 days after the yellow fever booster vaccination. The receptors come from a man younger than 35 who received the YFV17D yellow fever vaccine.

This clonotype has just a few counts. The V call is TRBV3-1, the J call TRBJ2-3; perhaps TRBD2 as D (5 bases). Trimming cost V 0 bases and J 5 bases, with 9 bases left between them. The CDR3 covers 14 residues. The V gene's germline CDR1 is LGHDT and CDR2 YNNKEL (reference sequence). Here the CDR3 reads CASSQEISGDTQYF. The CDR3 DNA follows: TGTGCCAGCAGCCAAGAAATCAGCGGAGATACGCAGTATTTT.

This clonotype was seen only a few times. The chain employs TRBV11-1 and TRBJ2-1; D unresolved. The V gene's germline CDR1 is SGHAT and CDR2 FQDESV (reference sequence). The CDR3 is 11 amino acids. Trimming shortened V by 6 bases and J by 10 bases, and 10 bases separated the two germline ends. This CDR3 reads CASRSDGEQFF. CDR3 coding DNA: TGTGCCAGCAGATCCGATGGGGAGCAGTTCTTC. Filled out from reference TRBV11-1 and TRBJ2-1, the complete variable domain reads EAEVAQSPRYKITEKSQAVAFWCDPISGHATLYWYRQILGQGPELLVQFQDESVVDDSQLPKDRFSAERLKGVDSTLKIQPAELGDSAMYLCASRSDGEQFFGPGTRLTVL.

The chain links TRBV2 to TRBJ2-3, with 7 bases that match TRBD1. V lost 6 bases and J lost 14; bases outside the gene matches: 17. The CDR3 is 14 amino acids. Germline CDR1 reads SNHLY; CDR2 reads FYNNEI. The CDR3 DNA follows: TGTGCCAGCAGGGCCGGGACAGTTCTAGGCCCGGGGTATTTT. Protein product: CASRAGTVLGPGYF.

The chain combines TRBV7-8 with TRBJ2-5; TRBD2 agrees at 10 bases. Germline V gene sequence: CDR1 SGHVS, CDR2 FQNEAQ. The ends lost 4 bases at V and 5 bases at J; junction bases unmatched: 7. The CDR3 has 15 residues. The CDR3 DNA reads as TGTGCCAGCAGCTCAAGCGGGGGGGCCCGCGAGACCCAGTACTTC. Its translation is CASSSSGGARETQYF. The full variable domain, completed using reference TRBV7-8 and TRBJ2-5, is GAGVSQSPRYKVAKRGQDVALRCDPISGHVSLFWYQQALGQGPEFLTYFQNEAQLDKSGLPSDRFFAERPEGSVSTLKIQRTQQEDSAVYLCASSSSGGARETQYFGPGTRLLVL.

This rearrangement joins TRBV5-1 to TRBJ2-1, with 10 bases lining up with TRBD2. V dropped 4 bases and J dropped 6; count of bases not matched to a gene: 16. From germline, CDR1 is SGHRS and CDR2 YFSETQ. The CDR3 spans 18 residues. CDR3: CASSPAGLAGAHLNEQFF. The CDR3 DNA reads TGCGCCAGCAGCCCGGCGGGTCTAGCGGGGGCCCACCTCAATGAGCAGTTCTTC.

This clonotype was picked up many times. The chain has TRBV6-5 and TRBJ1-4; D not resolved. V was trimmed by 6 bases and J by 0 bases, leaving 5 bases between them. This CDR3 spans 13 amino acids. Germline V lookup: CDR1 MNHEY, CDR2 SVGAGI. The CDR3 spells CASSQTTNEKLFF. The CDR3 coding sequence is TGTGCCAGCAGCCAGACAACTAATGAAAAACTGTTTTTT.

This clonotype was seen at least ten times. V and J are TRBV5-1 and TRBJ2-7; D is perhaps TRBD1 (6 bases). Germline V gene sequence: CDR1 SGHRS, CDR2 YFSETQ. V lost 4 bases to trimming and J lost 9 bases, with 14 bases between them. This CDR3 comprises 12 residues. This chain's CDR3 is CASSANRDGQYF. In nucleotides, the CDR3 is TGCGCCAGCAGCGCCAACAGGGACGGGCAGTACTTC.

This clonotype was counted many times. The gene calls are TRBV6-5 and TRBJ2-3, with D uncertain. CDR3 length: 12 residues. Looked up from germline, CDR1 is MNHEY and CDR2 is SVGAGI. V lost 7 bases and J 7 bases, leaving 12 bases between the germline ends. The chain's CDR3 is CASKSRYNTQYF. CDR3 nucleotide sequence: TGTGCCAGCAAGAGCAGATACAATACGCAGTATTTT.

The chain has TRBV18 and TRBJ2-3; 7 bases map to TRBD1. The V segment lost 0 bases and the J segment 5 bases; nucleotides outside the gene matches: 5. The CDR3 is 15 residues long. Germline values: CDR1 KGHSH, CDR2 LQKENI. CDR3 region: CASSPPGTALDTQYF. The CDR3 DNA sequence: TGTGCCAGCTCACCACCGGGGACAGCCCTAGATACGCAGTATTTT.

The sample holds a few counts of this clonotype. The rearrangement uses TRBV15 and TRBJ2-5; D not resolved. V lost 1 base to trimming and J lost 5 bases, with 8 bases between them. Germline assignment: CDR1 LNHNV and CDR2 YYDKDF (reference sequence). This CDR3 region has 13 residues. The DNA of the CDR3 is TGTGCCACCAGCAGAGGCGTGGGGGAGACCCAGTACTTC. It yields the protein CATSRGVGETQYF.

This clonotype was found many times. The rearrangement links TRBV18 to TRBJ2-7, with D perhaps being TRBD1 or TRBD2 (6 bases each). V was cut by 0 bases and J by 7 bases, with 16 bases left in between. From germline, CDR1 is KGHSH and CDR2 LQKENI. The CDR3 loop spans 15 amino acids. As DNA, the CDR3 is TGTGCCAGCTCACCACCGACGGGGGCCACGGGTGAGCAGTACTTC. Amino acid sequence: CASSPPTGATGEQYF.

The chain links TRBV5-1 to TRBJ2-1, with 11 bases that match TRBD2. Trimming removed 7 bases from V and 8 bases from J; junction bases left unmatched: 8. Germline V gene data show CDR1 as SGHRS and CDR2 as YFSETQ. The CDR3 is 14 residues long. CDR3 DNA sequence: TGCGCCAGCTCAACTAGCGGGGGCGGGGATGAGCAGTTCTTC. Amino acids: CASSTSGGGDEQFF.

J is TRBJ2-1 and V is TRBV20-1, with TRBD2 matching 8 bases. Trimming cost V 6 bases and J 4 bases; bases outside gene matches: 11. The CDR3 has 15 amino acids. Germline CDR1 is DFQATT and CDR2 is SNEGSKA (reference sequence). CDR3 sequence (DNA): TGCAGTGCGGAGGCGGCGGGGGGTGGATACAATGAGCAGTTCTTC. Translated: CSAEAAGGGYNEQFF.